Shown below are 22 T cell receptor beta chains from a single sample sequenced in a study of post-analysis software for immune sequencing data (dated by TCRdb to the mid-2010s). General conclusions and limits of the study: A handful of TRBV segments, including TRBV5-6, TRBV5-1 and TRBV20-1, were significantly more frequent in patients than controls.

Preparation of the library involved PCR. The run used an Illumina HiSeq 2500. Unique molecular identifiers were incorporated into TCR beta cDNA libraries to reduce PCR and sequencing biases. TCRdb ran its own pipeline on the public reads, namely fastp trimming at Q25 and MiXCR clone calling, and kept in-frame beta chains. Rows matching on CDR3 protein sequence are summarized as one entry with the most common DNA and genes. In all, the sample holds roughly 730,000 distinct CDR3 sequences, and roughly 30% of those were seen once. The leading ten clones occupy around 0.6% of the sample. These receptors lack a known antigen. Sequenced: blood. These receptors all come from a girl between 10 and 17 years old with multiple sclerosis.

The chain joins TRBV10-1 to TRBJ2-3; 10 bases align to TRBD1. Germline V gives CDR1 WNHNN, CDR2 SYGVQD (reference sequence). This CDR3 spans 15 amino acids. V lost 3 bases and J lost 2; bases outside the gene matches: 2. DNA of the CDR3: TGCGCCAGCAGTGAAGGGACAGGGGCCACAGATACGCAGTATTTT. Its translation: CASSEGTGATDTQYF.

This clonotype was counted a few times. The chain combines TRBV6-5 with TRBJ2-6; 7 nucleotides match TRBD1. Trimming at V came to 0 bases and at J to 1 base, leaving 9 bases not matched to a gene. Germline CDR1 is MNHEY and CDR2 is SVGAGI. The CDR3 sequence is 19 residues long. The CDR3 sequence: CASSYSGTELLSGANVLTF. CDR3 coding DNA: TGTGCCAGCAGTTACTCGGGGACAGAGCTACTATCTGGGGCCAACGTCCTGACTTTC.

This clonotype was counted at least ten times. The junction departs from germline at one end; a sequencing error may be responsible. The rearrangement uses TRBV5-1 and TRBJ1-2; D call uncertain. CDR3 length equals 13 residues. Germline V CDR1 and CDR2: SGHRS, YFSETQ. The CDR3 here is CASSLDRDYGYTF. The CDR3 DNA sequence: TGTGCCAGCAGCTTAGACCGGGACTATGGCTACACCTTC.

The table lists this clonotype with a count of one. This chain connects TRBV20-1 to TRBJ1-5; no reliable D call. CDR3 length: 15 residues. Trimming took off 4 bases at V and 4 bases at J, with 17 bases between the two ends. CDR1 is DFQATT, CDR2 SNEGSKA, per germline (reference sequence). The CDR3 DNA reads TGCAGTGCTACATTGTCCCCGAGTCCAAATCAGCCCCAGCATTTT. Protein sequence: CSATLSPSPNQPQHF.

In DNA form, the CDR3 reads TGTGCCAGCAGCGAAGGCCGACTCCCTCCAGATACGCAGTATTTT. Translated, it gives CASSEGRLPPDTQYF. This chain uses TRBV7-2 with TRBJ2-3; D ambiguous. Germline lookup yields CDR1 SGHTA and CDR2 FQGNSA. V lost 5 bases and J lost 4, with 16 bases in between. The CDR3 is 15 amino acids.

This clonotype has only a few counts. The junction does not match germline at one end; this may be a read error. V gene TRBV20-1 combines with J gene TRBJ2-1; 13 bases map to TRBD2. The CDR3 is made up of 16 amino acids. Per germline, CDR1 DFQATT and CDR2 SNEGSKA (reference sequence). The CDR3 sequence is CSARETGLAGDNEQFF. In DNA form, the CDR3 reads TGCAGCGCTAGAGAAACCGGACTAGCGGGAGACAATGAGCAGTTCTTC.

The rearrangement uses TRBV7-2 and TRBJ1-2; no clear D. Deletions cut 5 bases from V and 2 bases from J, with 9 bases between. This CDR3 comprises 13 residues. CDR1 and CDR2 from the germline V gene are SGHTA and FQGNSA. The CDR3, as DNA: TGTGCCAGCAGCGCGAGGAGGAACTATGGCTACACCTTC. Amino acid sequence: CASSARRNYGYTF.

The rearrangement links TRBV12-3 or TRBV12-4 to TRBJ1-5; no clear D. The length of the CDR3 is 12 residues. V was shortened by 6 bases and J by 10 bases, with 13 bases between the two germline ends. Here the CDR3 reads CASRRAASPQHF. The CDR3 region has the DNA TGTGCCAGCAGAAGGGCAGCCTCACCCCAGCATTTT.

This chain connects TRBV11-2 to TRBJ2-3; D may be TRBD1 (7 bases). The CDR3 totals 16 residues. Per the germline V gene, CDR1 is SGHAT and CDR2 is FQNNGV. The germline V and J ends were trimmed by 4 bases and 6 bases, with 20 bases remaining between them. The CDR3 here is CASSSLGSPGGDTQYF. The CDR3 DNA sequence: TGTGCCAGCAGCTCCCTTGGCAGCCCAGGGGGGGATACGCAGTATTTT.

This clonotype was seen repeatedly, ten times or more. The chain employs TRBV5-1 and TRBJ2-3; TRBD2 agrees at 13 bases. Losses at the gene ends were 4 bases for V and 4 bases for J; bases not matched to a gene: 3. Germline CDR1 is SGHRS and CDR2 is YFSETQ. The CDR3 runs to 15 residues. The CDR3 DNA reads TGCGCCAGCAGCCCCACTAGCGGGGGGGCAGATACGCAGTATTTT. Translating gives CASSPTSGGADTQYF. The entire variable domain, with the rest obtained from reference TRBV5-1 and TRBJ2-3, is as follows: KAGVTQTPRYLIKTRGQQVTLSCSPISGHRSVSWYQQTPGQGLQFLFEYFSETQRNKGNFPGRFSGRQFSNSRSEMNVSTLELGDSALYLCASSPTSGGADTQYFGPGTRLTVL.

The table lists this clonotype with a few counts. The V call is TRBV25-1, the J call TRBJ2-7; D ambiguous. The CDR3 has 13 amino acids. V lost 5 bases and J 2 bases, leaving 10 bases between the germline ends. CDR1 and CDR2 (germline): MGHDK, SYGVNS. The CDR3 DNA sequence: TGTGCCAGCAGTCAAGAAACCACCTACGAGCAGTACTTC. Protein product: CASSQETTYEQYF.

CDR3 sequence reads: CASSYDPRQGQNYGYTF. CDR3 nucleotides: TGTGCCAGCAGTTACGACCCCCGGCAGGGCCAAAACTATGGCTACACCTTC. J is TRBJ1-2 and V is TRBV6-6; TRBD1 is a possible D gene (5 bases). V shed 2 bases and J shed 2 bases, with 18 bases lying between them. Germline CDR1 and CDR2: MNHNY and SVGAGI (reference sequence). This CDR3 is 17 amino acids long.

The chain couples TRBV5-1 to TRBJ1-6; a possible D gene is TRBD1 (5 bases). There are 16 residues in the CDR3. V was shortened by 0 bases and J by 9 bases, with 16 bases between the two germline ends. In germline, CDR1 is SGHRS, CDR2 YFSETQ. CDR3 in DNA: TGCGCCAGCAGCTTGGAGAGTGGGGCAGTAGGTTCACCCCTCCACTTT. Protein product: CASSLESGAVGSPLHF. Full variable domain (missing parts from reference TRBV5-1 and TRBJ1-6): KAGVTQTPRYLIKTRGQQVTLSCSPISGHRSVSWYQQTPGQGLQFLFEYFSETQRNKGNFPGRFSGRQFSNSRSEMNVSTLELGDSALYLCASSLESGAVGSPLHFGNGTRLTVT.

This clonotype was counted between two and nine times. This chain connects TRBV10-3 to TRBJ1-1; D is unresolved. The CDR3 length is 13 residues. V dropped 5 bases and J dropped 6 bases, with 13 bases sitting between them. The germline V gene has CDR1 ENHRY and CDR2 SYGVKD. The CDR3 reads CAISPWPDSEAFF. The CDR3, as DNA: TGTGCCATCAGTCCCTGGCCGGACTCTGAAGCTTTCTTT.

V is TRBV20-1 and J is TRBJ2-5; TRBD2 matches 12 bases. The CDR3 sequence is 13 residues long. From germline, CDR1 is DFQATT and CDR2 SNEGSKA (reference sequence). Trimming took 4 bases from V and 4 from J; bases not matched to a gene: 1. The CDR3 DNA reads TGCAGTGCTAAGACTAGCGGGAGAGAGACCCAGTACTTC. It codes for CSAKTSGRETQYF.

This clonotype showed up many times. The chain is built from TRBV20-1 and TRBJ2-5; TRBD2 matches at 7 bases. Trimming took 0 bases from V and 3 from J; bases not matched to a gene: 10. The germline gives CDR1 DFQATT, CDR2 SNEGSKA (reference sequence). The CDR3 runs to 16 residues. The CDR3 DNA sequence: TGCAGTGCTAGAGAAACGGGTCTGGCGGGGGAAGAGACCCAGTACTTC. It is translated as CSARETGLAGEETQYF.

The chain employs TRBV27 and TRBJ2-5; D is unresolved. Germline values: CDR1 MNHEY, CDR2 SMNVEV (reference sequence). Trimming shortened V by 7 bases and J by 4 bases, and 13 bases separated the two germline ends. This CDR3 has 13 amino acids. The CDR3 region has the DNA TGTGCCAGCACCGACGGACCTTTAGAGACCCAGTACTTC. This gives the protein CASTDGPLETQYF.

This clonotype was observed a few times. This chain links TRBV29-1 with TRBJ1-2; TRBD1 aligns across 8 bases. This CDR3 has 14 residues. J lost 7 bases, V lost 5 bases, and 12 bases had no gene match. Germline CDR1 is SQVTM and CDR2 is ANQGSEA. CDR3 nucleotides: TGCAGCGTTCAAGGTCAGGGGGCTATGGTTGGCTACACCTTC. It specifies CSVQGQGAMVGYTF.

This clonotype was observed a handful of times. The J gene is TRBJ2-1, the V gene TRBV6-1, with D possibly TRBD1 on 6 matching bases. V was trimmed by 8 bases and J by 5 bases, leaving 25 bases between them. CDR1 MNHNS and CDR2 SASEGT come from the germline V gene. CDR3 size: 17 residues. CDR3 sequence (DNA): TGTGCCAGCGCCCGGCGAGGGGGAAACACTGGGAACAATGAGCAGTTCTTC. Translating gives CASARRGGNTGNNEQFF.

This clonotype was detected a few times. The chain has TRBV5-1 and TRBJ1-2; 12 positions agree with TRBD1. Germline lookup yields CDR1 SGHRS and CDR2 YFSETQ. The junction had 8 bases not matched to a gene; V was cut back by 4 bases and J by 4 bases. The CDR3 covers 16 residues. This chain's CDR3 is CASSAGTGGVSYGYTF. CDR3 coding DNA: TGCGCCAGCAGCGCCGGGACAGGGGGCGTAAGCTATGGCTACACCTTC.

V gene TRBV28 combines with J gene TRBJ2-4, with 10 bases lining up with TRBD1. This CDR3 has 14 residues. Germline trimming cut 2 bases from V and 13 bases from J; bases unmatched to any gene: 8. Germline loops: CDR1 MDHEN, CDR2 SYDVKM. This CDR3 reads CASSLRQGAREQYF. CDR3 nucleotide sequence: TGTGCCAGCAGTTTAAGACAGGGGGCGCGAGAGCAGTACTTC.

This clonotype was recorded many times. This chain joins TRBV12-3 or TRBV12-4 and TRBJ2-7; the D is unclear. The CDR3 sequence is 14 residues long. Trimming took off 7 bases at V and 0 bases at J, with 13 bases between the two ends. This chain's CDR3 is CASTLSRHSYEQYF. The CDR3 nucleotides read TGTGCCAGCACCCTATCACGCCACTCCTACGAGCAGTACTTC.